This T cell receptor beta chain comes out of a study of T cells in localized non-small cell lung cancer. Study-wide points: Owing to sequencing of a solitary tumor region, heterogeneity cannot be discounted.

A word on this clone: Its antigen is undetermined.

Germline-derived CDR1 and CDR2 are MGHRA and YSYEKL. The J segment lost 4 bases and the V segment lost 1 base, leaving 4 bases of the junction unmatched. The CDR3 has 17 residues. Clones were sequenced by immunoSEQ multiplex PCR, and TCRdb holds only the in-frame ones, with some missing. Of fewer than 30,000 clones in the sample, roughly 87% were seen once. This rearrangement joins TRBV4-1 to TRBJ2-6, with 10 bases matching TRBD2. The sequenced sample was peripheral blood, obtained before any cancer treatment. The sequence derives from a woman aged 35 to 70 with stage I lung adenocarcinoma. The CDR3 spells CASSQGLAGAGANVLTF. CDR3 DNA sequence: TGCGCCAGCAGCCAAGGTCTAGCGGGAGCCGGGGCCAACGTCCTGACTTTC.